Listed below are T cell receptor beta chains from one sample, sequenced in a study of Graves' ophthalmopathy and Graves' hyperthyroidism. TCRdb ran MiXCR on the multiplex PCR reads and lists one entry per CDR3 protein. This table holds some 210,000 distinct CDR3 sequences, approximately 28% found once. The sample consisted of peripheral blood. The receptor set was obtained from a man between 50 and 59 years old with Graves' ophthalmopathy. Both conserved end residues are part of each CDR3. A D gene is named only where the DNA matches it firmly. Size values are once, few and many counts, or a class for expanded clones, and some rows have none.

TRBJ2-7,TRBV28,NA,many,CASTGLGGSNYEQYF,TGTGCCAGCACCGGATTGGGGGGCTCCAACTACGAGCAGTACTTC
TRBJ2-7,TRBV11-2,NA,NA,CASSLKQGLLPYEQYF,TGTGCCAGCAGCCTCAAACAGGGACTACTACCCTACGAGCAGTACTTC
TRBJ2-2,TRBV6-5,NA,NA,CASSYWGPGTGELFF,TGTGCCAGCAGTTACTGGGGGCCCGGAACCGGGGAGCTGTTTTTT
TRBJ2-7,TRBV28,NA,many,CASSFPDTGFYEQYF,TGTGCCAGCAGTTTTCCGGACACTGGATTCTACGAGCAGTACTTC
TRBJ2-7,TRBV28,NA,many,CASRKVNYEQYF,TGTGCCAGCCGAAAGGTTAACTACGAGCAGTACTTC
TRBJ1-1,TRBV11-2,TRBD1,NA,CASSLEGPGTVAAFF,TGTGCCAGCAGCTTAGAAGGACCCGGGACAGTAGCGGCTTTCTTT
TRBJ1-3,TRBV29-1,NA,many,CSARTEILSGNTIYF,TGCAGCGCGCGGACAGAAATTCTCTCTGGAAACACCATATATTTT
TRBJ2-7,TRBV24-1,TRBD2,many,CATSAGDLLEQYF,TGTGCCACCTCTGCGGGAGATCTCCTCGAGCAGTACTTC
TRBJ2-7,TRBV19,NA,many,CASSTQTVGEQYF,TGTGCCAGTAGTACCCAGACAGTAGGCGAGCAGTACTTC
TRBJ1-5,TRBV6-1,NA,NA,CASGQSLGNQPQHF,TGTGCCAGCGGACAGTCACTCGGCAATCAGCCCCAGCATTTT
TRBJ2-7,TRBV28,TRBD1,many,CASIRGGGQGVYEQYF,TGTGCCAGTATCAGGGGTGGAGGACAGGGTGTCTACGAGCAGTACTTC
TRBJ2-5,TRBV27,NA,many,CASALGETQYF,TGTGCCAGCGCCCTGGGAGAGACCCAGTACTTC
TRBJ2-7,TRBV6-5,TRBD2,many,CASTLGDYSYEQYF,TGTGCCAGCACCTTGGGGGACTATTCCTACGAGCAGTACTTC
TRBJ2-7,TRBV11-2,NA,many,CASSLDGKDSYEQYF,TGTGCCAGCAGCTTAGATGGAAAGGATTCGTACGAGCAGTACTTC
TRBJ1-5,TRBV6-2/TRBV6-3,NA,many,CASSSHRDRNNQPQHF,TGTGCCAGCAGTTCCCACAGGGATAGGAACAATCAGCCCCAGCATTTT
TRBJ1-5,TRBV6-5,TRBD1,NA,CASSYRTGSSNQPQHF,TGTGCCAGCAGTTACCGGACAGGGTCAAGCAATCAGCCCCAACATTTT
TRBJ1-1,TRBV20-1,TRBD1,many,CSARKQGPNTEAFF,TGCAGTGCTAGGAAACAGGGGCCGAACACTGAAGCTTTCTTT
TRBJ1-5,TRBV6-5,NA,NA,CASSYDANQPQHF,TGTGCCAGCAGTTACGATGCCAATCAGCCCCAGCATTTT
TRBJ2-7,TRBV29-1,NA,many,CSVGRGPYEQYF,TGCAGCGTTGGTCGGGGCCCCTACGAGCAGTACTTC
TRBJ1-2,TRBV12-3/TRBV12-4,NA,many,CASSLLARVDGYTF,TGTGCCAGCAGTTTACTTGCCCGCGTGGATGGCTACACCTTC
TRBJ2-7,TRBV20-1,NA,many,CSARNMEARSRRYEQYF,TGCAGTGCTAGAAATATGGAAGCAAGGTCCCGAAGGTACGAGCAGTACTTC
TRBJ1-1,TRBV6-1,NA,many,CASSEGRRTEAFF,TGTGCCAGCAGTGAAGGCAGAAGGACTGAAGCTTTCTTT
TRBJ2-2,TRBV7-3,NA,many,CASSSPGRSTGELFF,TGTGCCAGCAGCTCCCCCGGGAGAAGCACCGGGGAGCTGTTTTTT
TRBJ1-5,TRBV20-1,TRBD1,once,CSARGQINQPQHF,TGCAGTGCTAGGGGACAGATAAATCAGCCCCAGCATTTT
TRBJ1-2,TRBV30,TRBD1,many,CAWSWTGGPRSYGYTF,TGTGCCTGGAGTTGGACAGGGGGCCCACGATCCTATGGCTACACCTTC
TRBJ1-2,TRBV20-1,TRBD1,NA,CSARVLGQGVVYGYTF,TGCAGTGCTAGAGTCCTAGGACAGGGGGTAGTTTATGGCTACACCTTC
TRBJ2-2,TRBV7-2,NA,many,CASSSRPATGELFF,TGTGCCAGCAGCTCAAGACCCGCAACCGGGGAGCTGTTTTTT
TRBJ1-3,TRBV6-1,TRBD1,many,CASSVFAGGSGNTIYF,TGTGCCAGCAGTGTCTTCGCAGGGGGTTCTGGAAACACCATATATTTT
TRBJ1-1,TRBV6-5,NA,many,CASSYSGLWTEAFF,TGTGCCAGCAGTTACTCAGGGTTGTGGACTGAAGCTTTCTTT
TRBJ1-5,TRBV12-3/TRBV12-4,NA,NA,CASSLLQGQPQHF,TGTGCCAGCAGTTTATTGCAGGGTCAGCCCCAGCATTTT
TRBJ2-5,TRBV11-2,NA,many,CASSLGGRGGGTQYF,TGTGCCAGCAGCTTAGGCGGCAGGGGGGGGGGGACCCAGTACTTC
TRBJ2-7,TRBV20-1,TRBD1,NA,CSAQTGGFYEQYF,TGCAGTGCTCAGACAGGGGGATTCTACGAGCAGTACTTC
TRBJ1-5,TRBV5-5,NA,many,CASSLDPGEPQHF,TGTGCCAGCAGCTTGGACCCGGGTGAGCCCCAGCATTTT
TRBJ1-3,TRBV6-2/TRBV6-3,NA,many,CASSYDRGRGGNTIYF,TGTGCCAGCAGTTACGATCGTGGGCGAGGAGGAAACACCATATATTTT
TRBJ2-7,TRBV19,TRBD2,NA,CASSIEREVSEQYF,TGTGCCAGTAGTATCGAGCGGGAGGTCTCCGAGCAGTACTTC
TRBJ2-7,TRBV7-3,TRBD2,many,CASSLQAGLNYEQYF,TGTGCCAGCAGCTTACAAGCGGGACTGAACTACGAGCAGTACTTC
TRBJ2-7,TRBV29-1,TRBD2,many,CSVGAREGHEQYF,TGCAGCGTTGGAGCGCGGGAGGGCCACGAGCAGTACTTC
TRBJ2-7,TRBV6-6,NA,many,CASSNGRAYYEQYF,TGTGCCAGCAGCAACGGGCGGGCGTACTACGAGCAGTACTTC
TRBJ2-7,TRBV6-2/TRBV6-3,NA,many,CASGRLPIYEQYF,TGTGCCAGCGGTCGACTCCCCATCTACGAGCAGTACTTC
TRBJ1-1,TRBV19,NA,NA,CASSMPDRNTEAFF,TGTGCCAGTAGTATGCCGGACAGAAACACTGAAGCTTTCTTT
TRBJ2-7,TRBV7-2,TRBD1,many,CASSPRTGHSSYEQYF,TGTGCCAGCAGCCCTCGGACAGGCCACAGCTCCTACGAGCAGTACTTC
TRBJ2-7,TRBV12-3/TRBV12-4,NA,many,CASSTKQKQYF,TGTGCCAGCAGTACGAAACAGAAGCAGTACTTC
TRBJ1-6,TRBV6-1,NA,many,CASSEQGVYSPLHF,TGTGCCAGCAGTGAACAAGGGGTTTATTCACCCCTCCACTTT